The sequence of this T cell receptor (beta chain) was determined in a study of Ad26.COV2.S vaccination and SARS-CoV-2 variants. At the level of the study: Donor had been placed in the Ad26.COV2.S arm of the COV1001 trial. Ad26.COV2.S, an intramuscular injection, was given once or twice 56 days apart. Findings and limits, study-wide: With respect to non-spike TCR breadth, vaccine and placebo recipients were similar. Responses of spike-specific T cells (both CD8+ and CD4+) reportedly showed substantial breadth after vaccination.

The repertoire was sequenced with immunoSEQ multiplex PCR; TCRdb's copy has only in-frame clones and lacks some. The sample carries 350,000 to 500,000 clones, approximately 90% recorded once. The treatment: 15 to 20 received Ad26.COV2.S at low or high dose, single or two shots; five or six received placebo; per-sample allocation not given. The investigators took samples on day 63 after the first vaccine or placebo injection. A note on this clone: Its matching antigen is unknown.

V dropped 3 bases and J dropped 1 base, with 10 bases sitting between them. The CDR3 contains 14 residues. Looked up from germline, CDR1 is SGHRS and CDR2 is YFSETQ. The gene calls are TRBV5-1 and TRBJ1-1; D possibly corresponds to TRBD1 (5 bases). The input for sequencing was peripheral blood, taken in a trial of Ad26.COV2.S vaccine versus placebo. The TCR originated in a person between 18 and 65 years old who received the Ad26.COV2.S COVID-19 vaccine or a placebo. CDR3 in DNA: TGCGCCAGCAGCTCTTCGGGGCGGAACACTGAAGCTTTCTTT. This encodes CASSSSGRNTEAFF.